The 9 T cell receptor beta chains reported below all come from one sample, sequenced in a study of response to subunit inactivated influenza vaccine. TCRdb reprocessed the RT-PCR reads with MiXCR, giving one entry per CDR3 protein. The table has about 800,000 distinct CDR3 sequences, 20% to 25% seen once. Material: PBMCs from blood, obtained about 5 days after vaccination. The receptors originated from a man aged 45 to 65 who received an inactivated influenza vaccine.

This chain uses TRBV5-1 with TRBJ2-7; D is possibly TRBD1 (7 bases). The V end lost 3 bases, the J end lost 2 bases, and 15 bases lay between the germline ends. Germline CDR1 and CDR2: SGHRS and YFSETQ. The CDR3 has 15 residues. Here the CDR3 DNA reads TGCGCCAGCAGCTGGTCCACAGGGGAGGCCTACGAGCAGTACTTC. Translation: CASSWSTGEAYEQYF.

The table lists this clonotype with a few counts. The rearrangement joins TRBV5-4 to TRBJ2-6; 11 bases agree with TRBD1. CDR3 length equals 14 residues. Germline V gene lookup returns CDR1 SGHNT and CDR2 YYREEE (reference sequence). Germline trimming cut 5 bases from V and 15 bases from J; bases unmatched to any gene: 10. CDR3 sequence: CASREPDRGPSLTF. CDR3 in DNA: TGTGCCAGCAGGGAACCGGACAGGGGGCCCTCCCTGACTTTC.

The rearrangement links TRBV18 to TRBJ2-7, with 7 bases aligning to TRBD1. V lost 10 bases, J lost 2 bases, and 26 bases stayed unmatched. The length of the CDR3 is 19 residues. Germline V CDR1 and CDR2: KGHSH, LQKENI. The CDR3 loop is CANPRPREGGEQRTYEQYF. In DNA form, the CDR3 reads TGTGCCAACCCACGGCCCCGCGAAGGGGGCGAACAACGAACCTACGAGCAGTACTTC.

This clonotype occurred many times. This chain links TRBV20-1 with TRBJ2-6; TRBD1 aligns across 10 bases. CDR1 DFQATT and CDR2 SNEGSKA come from the germline V gene (reference sequence). V lost 5 bases to trimming and J lost 0 bases; unmatched junction nucleotides: 13. The CDR3 sequence is 19 residues long. CDR3 in DNA: TGCAGTGCTGGAGGGATTCCGGGACAGGGGAGCTCTGGGGCCAACGTCCTGACTTTC. Translating gives CSAGGIPGQGSSGANVLTF.

This clonotype was counted a single time. CDR3 sequence: CASSQGVRGGEKLFF. The CDR3 DNA follows: TGTGCCAGCAGCCAAGGTGTCAGGGGTGGTGAAAAACTGTTTTTT. The chain combines TRBV3-1 with TRBJ1-4; tentatively, D is TRBD1 (6 bases). Germline V CDR1 and CDR2: LGHDT, YNNKEL (reference sequence). CDR3 length: 15 amino acids. Trimming pared 1 base from V and 7 bases from J, leaving 13 bases between.

In this sample, this clonotype turned up a few times. The chain recombines TRBV5-1 with TRBJ2-1; 12 bases are a match to TRBD2. The CDR3 contains 19 residues. From germline, CDR1 is SGHRS and CDR2 YFSETQ. J lost 6 bases, V lost 0 bases, and 13 bases had no gene match. The CDR3 nucleotides are TGCGCCAGCAGCTTGGTTGGACTAGCGGGGACCGGTGGCGGCAATGAGCAGTTCTTC. As protein: CASSLVGLAGTGGGNEQFF.

The chain couples TRBV20-1 to TRBJ2-2; D is perhaps TRBD2 (5 bases). The germline V gene encodes CDR1 DFQATT and CDR2 SNEGSKA (reference sequence). The ends were cut back, 6 bases at V and 2 bases at J, with 13 bases in the middle. The CDR3 length is 14 residues. The CDR3 DNA reads as TGCAGTGCGTCCGGGAACAGAAACACCGGGGAGCTGTTTTTT. This translates into CSASGNRNTGELFF.

This chain uses TRBV5-1 with TRBJ2-3; unclear D gene. The CDR3 is made up of 13 amino acids. Trimming removed 3 bases at V and 10 bases at J, with 15 bases between. The germline gives CDR1 SGHRS, CDR2 YFSETQ. CDR3 nucleotides: TGCGCCAGCAGCTCATCCCCTCAGGATCCGCAGTATTTT. It is translated as CASSSSPQDPQYF.

The J gene is TRBJ2-5, the V gene TRBV20-1; tentative D call: TRBD2 (6 bases). Germline CDR1 DFQATT, CDR2 SNEGSKA (reference sequence). There are 15 residues in the CDR3. V was trimmed by 0 bases and J by 0 bases, leaving 11 bases between them. CDR3 amino acids: CSARDRRDYQETQYF. CDR3 in DNA: TGCAGTGCTAGAGATCGGAGGGACTACCAAGAGACCCAGTACTTC.